This T cell receptor beta chain was captured by sequencing in a study of shared clonotypes between healthy human individuals. Only in-frame clones appear in the TCRdb table, and some are missing; sequencing was by immunoSEQ multiplex PCR. Here the sample spans around 2.5 million clones, more than 85% being singletons. Deletions cut 1 base from V and 4 bases from J, with 10 bases between. Germline values: CDR1 LNHDA, CDR2 SQIVND (reference sequence). CDR3 length: 14 residues. The sample consisted of naive CD4+ T cells from PBMCs. Sample subset: CD45RA+ positively selected. The clonotype comes from a man younger than 35 in good health. Some clones in this sample may be carry-over from other donors' samples. The chain recombines TRBV19 with TRBJ1-1, with D unresolved. In DNA, the CDR3 is TGTGCCAGTAGTATAGTGGACGGACCCACTGAAGCTTTCTTT. This gives the protein CASSIVDGPTEAFF.